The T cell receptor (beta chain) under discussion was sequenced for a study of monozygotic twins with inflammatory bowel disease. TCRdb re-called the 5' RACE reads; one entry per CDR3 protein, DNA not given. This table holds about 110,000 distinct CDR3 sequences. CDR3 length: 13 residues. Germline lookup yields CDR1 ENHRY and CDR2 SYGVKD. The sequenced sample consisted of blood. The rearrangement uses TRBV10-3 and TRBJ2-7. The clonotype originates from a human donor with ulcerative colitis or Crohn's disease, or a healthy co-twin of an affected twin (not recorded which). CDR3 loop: CAISGAHPTEQYF.